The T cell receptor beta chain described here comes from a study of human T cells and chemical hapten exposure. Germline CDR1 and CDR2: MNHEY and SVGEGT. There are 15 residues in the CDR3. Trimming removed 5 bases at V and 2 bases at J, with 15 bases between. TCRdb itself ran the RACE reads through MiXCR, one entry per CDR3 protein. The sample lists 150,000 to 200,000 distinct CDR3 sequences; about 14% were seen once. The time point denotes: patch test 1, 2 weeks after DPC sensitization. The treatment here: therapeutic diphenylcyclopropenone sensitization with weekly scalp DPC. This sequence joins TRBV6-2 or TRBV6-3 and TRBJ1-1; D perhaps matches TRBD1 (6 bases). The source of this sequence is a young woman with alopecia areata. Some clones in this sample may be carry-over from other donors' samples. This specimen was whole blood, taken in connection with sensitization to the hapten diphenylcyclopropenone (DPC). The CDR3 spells CASSPYREGNTEAFF. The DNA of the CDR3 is TGTGCCAGCAGTCCCTACAGGGAGGGAAACACTGAAGCTTTCTTT.